What follows are 21 T cell receptor beta chains derived from one specimen sequenced in a study of T cell repertoires and HLA-DP antigens. No antigen has been identified for these receptors. The table came from immunoSEQ multiplex PCR; TCRdb's copy has only in-frame clones and leaves some out. The sample has 85,000 to 90,000 clones, roughly nine tenths seen once; the top ten hold roughly 1.5%. Sample: CD4+ T cells from PBMCs. The receptors come from a man in his forties or fifties in good health and CMV-seronegative.

The gene calls are TRBV9 and TRBJ2-2; 7 bases match TRBD1. Germline loops: CDR1 SGDLS, CDR2 YYNGEE. The junction had 2 bases not matched to a gene; V was cut back by 3 bases and J by 0 bases. This CDR3 contains 15 residues. The CDR3 region has the DNA TGTGCCAGCAGCGAGGGGACAGCGAACACCGGGGAGCTGTTTTTT. This sequence encodes CASSEGTANTGELFF. Full variable domain (remainder filled in from reference TRBV9 and TRBJ2-2): DSGVTQTPKHLITATGQRVTLRCSPRSGDLSVYWYQQSLDQGLQFLIQYYNGEERAKGNILERFSAQQFPDLHSELNLSSLELGDSALYFCASSEGTANTGELFFGEGSRLTVL.

The CDR3 is CASSQGATEAFF. CDR3 in DNA: TGTGCCAGCAGCCAGGGAGCCACTGAAGCTTTCTTT. The J gene is TRBJ1-1, the V gene TRBV2; weak D call: TRBD1 (5 bases). V lost 6 bases to trimming and J lost 4 bases, with 9 bases between them. This CDR3 region has 12 residues. Germline assignment: CDR1 SNHLY and CDR2 FYNNEI.

This sequence joins TRBV7-8 and TRBJ1-1; D call uncertain. The germline gives CDR1 SGHVS, CDR2 FQNEAQ. This CDR3 is 15 amino acids long. Between the trimmed V and J ends, which lost 6 bases and 1 base, there was a span of 15 bases. The CDR3 sequence is CASRFPNGENTEAFF. The CDR3 DNA sequence: TGTGCCAGCAGGTTCCCGAACGGGGAGAACACTGAAGCTTTCTTT.

The rearrangement links TRBV4-3 to TRBJ1-2, with TRBD1 as a possible D gene (5 bases). Germline CDR1 LGHNA, CDR2 YSLEER. V lost 4 bases, J lost 0 bases, and 15 bases lay in between. This CDR3 spans 16 amino acids. DNA for the CDR3: TGCGCCAGCAGCCCCCAGGCAGGGATTACTAACTATGGCTACACCTTC. It codes for CASSPQAGITNYGYTF.

The chain is built from TRBV6-6 and TRBJ2-3, with 8 nucleotides matching TRBD1. The germline V gene has CDR1 MNHNY and CDR2 SVGAGI (reference sequence). After removal of 6 bases from V and 2 bases from J, the junction contained 7 bases not matched to a gene. The CDR3 loop spans 15 amino acids. For the CDR3, the DNA is TGTGCCAGCAGCCTCACAGGGGGGCACACAGATACGCAGTATTTT. Encoded protein: CASSLTGGHTDTQYF.

The chain couples TRBV10-1 to TRBJ2-5, with TRBD2 matching 10 bases. Germline V lookup: CDR1 WNHNN, CDR2 SYGVQD (reference sequence). V was pared by 4 bases and J by 5 bases, with 4 bases of the junction left unmatched. This CDR3 spans 14 amino acids. As DNA, the CDR3 is TGCGCCAGCAGTGCTAGCGGGAGTAGCGAGACCCAGTACTTC. It encodes CASSASGSSETQYF.

The rearrangement links TRBV6-5 to TRBJ2-7, with D possibly TRBD1 on 6 matching bases. This CDR3 contains 13 residues. Per the germline V gene, CDR1 is MNHEY and CDR2 is SVGAGI. V lost 6 bases and J lost 2, with 11 bases in between. Written as DNA, the CDR3 is TGTGCCAGCAGCCGGGACACCGCCTACGAGCAGTACTTC. This gives the protein CASSRDTAYEQYF.

The chain couples TRBV10-3 to TRBJ1-6, with 8 bases identical to TRBD1. The CDR3 has 18 residues. Germline lookup yields CDR1 ENHRY and CDR2 SYGVKD. V dropped 2 bases and J dropped 4; count of bases not matched to a gene: 10. The CDR3 is CAISEGVQGGEYNSPLHF. DNA for the CDR3: TGTGCCATCAGTGAGGGCGTACAGGGGGGCGAATATAATTCACCCCTCCACTTT.

The V call is TRBV29-1, the J call TRBJ2-3; no clear D. With 4 bases removed from V and 4 bases from J, the gap between germline ends came to 9 bases. The germline CDR1 and CDR2 sequences are SQVTM and ANQGSEA. The length of the CDR3 is 12 residues. This CDR3 is CSVVSGSDTQYF. CDR3 sequence (DNA): TGCAGCGTTGTATCTGGGTCAGATACGCAGTATTTT.

The gene calls are TRBV11-2 and TRBJ2-5; TRBD2 matches at 9 bases. Germline CDR1 SGHAT, CDR2 FQNNGV. This CDR3 has 14 residues. Trimming cost V 2 bases and J 5 bases; bases outside gene matches: 3. CDR3 nucleotide sequence: TGTGCCAGCAGCTTACGGAGCGGGAGGGAGACCCAGTACTTC. This gives the protein CASSLRSGRETQYF. Using reference TRBV11-2 and TRBJ2-5 for the parts outside the CDR3, the full variable domain is EAGVAQSPRYKIIEKRQSVAFWCNPISGHATLYWYQQILGQGPKLLIQFQNNGVVDDSQLPKDRFSAERLKGVDSTLKIQPAKLEDSAVYLCASSLRSGRETQYFGPGTRLLVL.

The chain links TRBV6-5 to TRBJ2-2, with D unresolved. The CDR3 is 12 amino acids. The germline V gene has CDR1 MNHEY and CDR2 SVGAGI. Trimming cost V 5 bases and J 8 bases, with 9 bases left between them. The CDR3 region is CASSRPQGELFF. Written as DNA, the CDR3 is TGTGCCAGCAGTCGGCCCCAGGGGGAGCTGTTTTTT.

The chain joins TRBV28 to TRBJ2-2; no clear D gene. Trimming pared 3 bases from V and 0 bases from J, leaving 5 bases between. This CDR3 has 14 residues. Germline CDR1 is MDHEN and CDR2 is SYDVKM. CDR3 bases: TGTGCCAGCAGTTTCAGCTCGAACACCGGGGAGCTGTTTTTT. It encodes CASSFSSNTGELFF.

This clone was found once. This sequence joins TRBV30 and TRBJ2-5; TRBD2 matches at 11 bases. The germline V gene has CDR1 GTSNPN and CDR2 SVGIG (reference sequence). The CDR3 has 18 residues. J lost 1 base, V lost 0 bases, and 10 bases had no gene match. The chain's CDR3 is CAWSVMASGRKTQETQYF. In DNA, the CDR3 is TGTGCCTGGAGTGTAATGGCTAGCGGGAGGAAAACCCAAGAGACCCAGTACTTC.

The gene calls are TRBV28 and TRBJ1-2; D may be TRBD1 (6 bases). Trimming cost V 2 bases and J 5 bases, with 9 bases left between them. This CDR3 is 13 amino acids long. Germline V gene lookup returns CDR1 MDHEN and CDR2 SYDVKM. DNA of the CDR3: TGTGCCAGCAGTTTAGGGGGGCATTATGGCTACACCTTC. It yields the protein CASSLGGHYGYTF.

The chain recombines TRBV18 with TRBJ2-7; perhaps TRBD1 as D (6 bases). The CDR3 is 13 residues long. The germline CDR1 and CDR2 sequences are KGHSH and LQKENI. The V end was cut by 2 bases, the J end by 9 bases, with 14 bases between. CDR3 coding DNA: TGTGCCAGCTCACCAAACCGGGACACTCCGCAGTACTTC. Its translation is CASSPNRDTPQYF.

Concerning this clone: The sample holds other DNA sequences that translate to the same CDR3. The chain employs TRBV27 and TRBJ1-2; TRBD1 aligns across 9 bases. Germline trimming cut 4 bases from V and 4 bases from J; bases unmatched to any gene: 7. The CDR3 is 15 amino acids. The germline gives CDR1 MNHEY, CDR2 SMNVEV (reference sequence). As DNA, the CDR3 is TGTGCCAGCAGTTCCGGGACAGGGAGGGGCTATGGCTACACCTTC. It codes for CASSSGTGRGYGYTF.

The V gene is TRBV16, the J gene TRBJ2-5; possibly TRBD2 for D (6 bases). Germline V CDR1 and CDR2: KGHSY, FQNENV. The ends were cut back, 0 bases at V and 5 bases at J, with 10 bases in the middle. This CDR3 is 14 amino acids long. The CDR3 protein is CASSQSGAGETQYF. The DNA for the CDR3 is TGTGCCAGCAGCCAATCCGGGGCGGGGGAGACCCAGTACTTC.

The genes are TRBV7-9 and TRBJ2-6; 12 nucleotides agree with TRBD1. The CDR3 is 18 residues long. With 5 bases clipped from V and 0 bases from J, the junction kept 5 bases outside the gene matches. The germline CDR1 and CDR2 sequences are SEHNR and FQNEAQ (reference sequence). CDR3 nucleotide sequence: TGTGCCAGCAGCGCCGGGACAGGGGGCCTCTCTGGGGCCAACGTCCTGACTTTC. As protein: CASSAGTGGLSGANVLTF.

This clone was observed once. The chain joins TRBV11-2 to TRBJ2-1; 8 positions match TRBD1. The germline gives CDR1 SGHAT, CDR2 FQNNGV. The CDR3 runs to 16 residues. The V gene end was trimmed by 5 bases and the J gene end by 0 bases; junction bases not matched to a gene: 6. CDR3 sequence reads: CASSPQGAFSYNEQFF. As DNA, the CDR3 is TGTGCCAGCAGCCCTCAGGGGGCCTTCTCCTACAATGAGCAGTTCTTC.

The chain combines TRBV14 with TRBJ2-2; D gene uncertain. Germline V gene data show CDR1 as SGHDN and CDR2 as FVKESK. The CDR3 contains 13 residues. V was clipped by 4 bases and J by 1 base, with 4 bases between them. DNA of the CDR3: TGTGCCAGCAGCCTCGGGAACACCGGGGAGCTGTTTTTT. The encoded protein is CASSLGNTGELFF.

The V call is TRBV9, the J call TRBJ2-5; 9 bases line up with TRBD2. The junction had 5 bases not matched to a gene; V was cut back by 0 bases and J by 2 bases. Germline-derived CDR1 and CDR2 are SGDLS and YYNGEE. The CDR3 runs to 16 residues. The CDR3 reads CASSVVPSGTQETQYF. The CDR3, as DNA: TGTGCCAGCAGCGTAGTGCCTAGCGGGACTCAAGAGACCCAGTACTTC.